A selection of T cell receptor beta chains follows, all from one sample in a study of OX40 agonist ivuxolimab in advanced cancers. Produced via immunoSEQ multiplex PCR; TCRdb's table is partial and in-frame only. The table includes about 70,000 clones, roughly 85% detected once. The sequencing here drew on CD4+ or CD8+ T cells sorted from blood, taken in a trial of the OX40 agonist ivuxolimab. The receptors here all came from an adult with an advanced solid tumor such as melanoma, head and neck, liver or kidney cancer. Both conserved end residues are part of each CDR3. A D gene is named only where the DNA matches it firmly. Size is stated for part of the rows, as once, few or many counts, or as a class when the clone is expanded.

d_gene	abundance	j_gene	v_gene	CDR3nt	CDR3aa
TRBD1	.	TRBJ2-2	TRBV6-7	TGTGCCAGCAGTCCCCGGGACAGGGGTTCCGGGGAGCTGTTTTTT	CASSPRDRGSGELFF
TRBD2	once	TRBJ2-1	TRBV6-6	TGTGCCAGCGTACGGGAGGCAGGGTACTACAATGAGCAGTTCTTC	CASVREAGYYNEQFF
.	.	TRBJ1-1	TRBV10-3	TGTGCCATCAGTGTGGAGATGAACACTGAAGCTTTCTTT	CAISVEMNTEAFF
TRBD1	.	TRBJ1-1	TRBV5-1	TGCGCCAGCACTCTCGGGACAGTGAACACTGAAGCTTTCTTT	CASTLGTVNTEAFF
.	.	TRBJ1-1	TRBV7-8	TGTGCCAGCAGCCTTAACCGAAACACTGAAGCTTTCTTT	CASSLNRNTEAFF
.	.	TRBJ2-5	TRBV15	TGTGCCACCGACAACGGGCGGGGACAAGAGACCCAGTACTTC	CATDNGRGQETQYF
TRBD1	.	TRBJ1-5	TRBV28	TGTGCCAGCAGTAAGGACAGGGGATATGGGAGGAATCAGCCCCAGCATTTT	CASSKDRGYGRNQPQHF
TRBD2	.	TRBJ2-2	TRBV7-2	TGTGCCAGCAGCTTCCCTAGCGGGGGGGCTGACACCGGGGAGCTGTTTTTT	CASSFPSGGADTGELFF
.	.	TRBJ2-3	TRBV7-3	TGTGCCAGCAGCGGGTATGGAGATACGCAGTATTTT	CASSGYGDTQYF
TRBD1	once	TRBJ1-5	TRBV6-6	TGTGCCAGCAGGACAGGGTCAGGGCAGCCCCAGCATTTT	CASRTGSGQPQHF
.	.	TRBJ2-7	TRBV5-1	TGCGCCAGCAGCGGCGGTGCGGGCTACGAGCAGTACTTC	CASSGGAGYEQYF
TRBD1	.	TRBJ1-5	TRBV6-1	TGTGCCAGTACCGGACAGGGGGCACAGCCCCAGCATTTT	CASTGQGAQPQHF
TRBD1	.	TRBJ2-1	TRBV7-9	TGTGCCAGCAGCTCCCGGGACAGCTACAATGAGCAGTTCTTC	CASSSRDSYNEQFF
.	.	TRBJ1-1	TRBV30	TGTGCCTGGAGACCGCCGGACAGAACTAACACTGAAGCTTTCTTT	CAWRPPDRTNTEAFF
TRBD1	.	TRBJ2-3	TRBV9	TGTGCCAGCAGCGTAGATCACAGGGGATACACAGATACGCAGTATTTT	CASSVDHRGYTDTQYF
TRBD2	.	TRBJ2-7	TRBV7-3	TGTGCCAGCAGCGAAGCTAGCGGGAGGGCCTACGAGCAGTACTTC	CASSEASGRAYEQYF
.	once	TRBJ1-5	TRBV4-1	TGCGCCAGCAGCTCCGAGGGGGGCCATCAGCCCCAGCATTTT	CASSSEGGHQPQHF
TRBD1	.	TRBJ1-1	TRBV7-9	TGTGCCAGCACCCCAGGGACAGGGTCGGTCACTGAAGCTTTCTTT	CASTPGTGSVTEAFF
TRBD2	.	TRBJ2-5	TRBV7-9	TGTGCCAGCAGCTTACTAGCGGGAGGGCAAGAGACCCAGTACTTC	CASSLLAGGQETQYF
TRBD1	.	TRBJ2-5	TRBV30	TGTGCCTGGAGCCTAATGGGGACAGGCCAAGAGACCCAGTACTTC	CAWSLMGTGQETQYF
TRBD2	.	TRBJ2-5	TRBV7-2	TGTGCCAGCCACAATCGGGGTAGCGGGACGCAAGAGACCCAGTACTTC	CASHNRGSGTQETQYF
.	.	TRBJ1-4	TRBV7-9	TGTGCCAGCAGCCTGGGAGTGGGGGGCGCTTCTAATGAAAAACTGTTTTTT	CASSLGVGGASNEKLFF
TRBD1	.	TRBJ2-3	TRBV19	TGTGCCAGTAGTACAACGACAGGGGTCACACACGATACGCAGTATTTT	CASSTTTGVTHDTQYF
TRBD1	once	TRBJ1-1	TRBV18	TGTGCCAGCTCACAAGGACAGGGCGGTGAAGCTTTCTTT	CASSQGQGGEAFF
TRBD2	.	TRBJ2-3	TRBV7-9	TGTGCCAGCAGCTTAACTAGCGGCACAGATACGCAGTATTTT	CASSLTSGTDTQYF
TRBD1	.	TRBJ2-1	TRBV7-9	TGTGCCAGCAGCTCCCGGGACAGAGCCTACAATGAGCAGTTCTTC	CASSSRDRAYNEQFF
.	.	TRBJ2-7	TRBV2	TGTGCCAGCTCAAGGTTCTACGAGCAGTACTTC	CASSRFYEQYF
.	once	TRBJ1-5	TRBV5-1	TGCGCCAGCAGCTTGGAAGGGCGCAATCAGCCCCAGCATTTT	CASSLEGRNQPQHF
.	.	TRBJ2-6	TRBV28	TGTGCCAGCAGTTACCTGGTATGGACACAGAAAAAAAGCTCTGGGGCCAACGTCCTGACTTTC	CASSYLVWTQKKSSGANVLTF
TRBD2	.	TRBJ2-1	TRBV27	TGTGCCAGCAGTACCGGGGCTCGGACTAGCGCAATCGGCTCCTACAATGAGCAGTTCTTC	CASSTGARTSAIGSYNEQFF
TRBD1	.	TRBJ1-1	TRBV10-3	TGTGCCATCAAAGACTTTCAGGGGGAAGACACTGAAGCTTTCTTT	CAIKDFQGEDTEAFF
.	few	TRBJ2-2	TRBV5-1	TGCGCCAGCAGCTTCGGGGATACCACCGGGGAGCTGTTTTTT	CASSFGDTTGELFF
.	once	TRBJ1-3	TRBV5-6	TGTGCCAGCAGCTTGGGAAGGACACTAAGCTCTGGAAACACCATATATTTT	CASSLGRTLSSGNTIYF
TRBD1	.	TRBJ2-4	TRBV15	TGTGCCACCAGCCGGCGGGACAGGTTCGGGGGAGCCAAAAACATTCAGTACTTC	CATSRRDRFGGAKNIQYF
TRBD2	.	TRBJ2-1	TRBV5-4	TGTGCCAGCAGCTTGACTAGCGGGGGGGCTAGGGATGAGCAGTTCTTC	CASSLTSGGARDEQFF
.	.	TRBJ1-2	TRBV9	TGTGCCAGCAGCCCCGGGGGGGGCACCTTC	CASSPGGGTF
.	.	TRBJ1-2	TRBV28	TGTGCCAGCAGTGCCGCCTGGGGCGATGGCTACACCTTC	CASSAAWGDGYTF
.	.	TRBJ2-2	TRBV11-2	TGTGCCAGCAGCCCGAGCGGAACCGGGGAGCTGTTTTTT	CASSPSGTGELFF
TRBD2	.	TRBJ2-2	TRBV4-3	TGCGCCAGCAGCCCTCAAGCGGGAGGTAGTAAGGCCGGGGAGCTGTTTTTT	CASSPQAGGSKAGELFF
TRBD1	.	TRBJ1-2	TRBV9	TGTGCCAGCAGCGTAGATCAACAGGGGTGGAGCGGCTACACCTTC	CASSVDQQGWSGYTF
.	.	TRBJ2-4	TRBV4-1	TGCGCCAGCAGCCAGCAACAGGGTGACATTCAGTACTTC	CASSQQQGDIQYF
.	many	TRBJ1-5	TRBV28	TGTGCCAGCTCCTCCCCGGCGGGATCAACTCAGCCCCAGCATTTT	CASSSPAGSTQPQHF
.	.	TRBJ2-1	TRBV5-1	TGCGCCAGCAGCCCGGGACATCCTGGCAATGAGCAGTTCTTC	CASSPGHPGNEQFF
TRBD2	.	TRBJ2-1	TRBV2	TGTGCCAGCACCGATGGTGGGGGAGGGCCGGATGAGCAGTTCTTC	CASTDGGGGPDEQFF
.	few	TRBJ1-3	TRBV7-6	TGTGCCAGCAGCCCCCCCGGGGGCGAGCGCGCTGGAAACACCATATATTTT	CASSPPGGERAGNTIYF
.	.	TRBJ1-1	TRBV2	TGTGCCAGCAGTGAAGTCAGGGAAGGGACTGAAGCTTTCTTT	CASSEVREGTEAFF
.	.	TRBJ2-3	TRBV5-1	TGCGCCAGCAGCCAGGACAGCAGTTCCTACACAGATACGCAGTATTTT	CASSQDSSSYTDTQYF
TRBD1	once	TRBJ2-2	TRBV5-8	TGTGCCAGCAGGCAGACAGGGACCGGGGAGCTGTTTTTT	CASRQTGTGELFF